This is a list of T cell receptor beta chains from one sample in a study of cytomegalovirus exposure and HLA in healthy donors. The method was immunoSEQ multiplex PCR; TCRdb's version includes in-frame clones alone and lacks a portion of them. Of approximately 97,000 clones in the sample, approximately 87% were seen once. The sample comprised PBMCs. The receptor set was obtained from a man in his forties in good health and CMV-seronegative. Each CDR3 is given with its conserved first and last residue. The D gene is left open where the match is weak. Only part of the rows carry a size: once, few, many, or a class if the clone is expanded.

j_call,cdr3_length,clone_size,d_call,v_call,cdr3_aa,cdr3_nt
TRBJ1-4,15,-,TRBD1,TRBV5-1,CASSYRQGDNEKLFF,TGCGCCAGCAGCTATCGACAGGGGGACAATGAAAAACTGTTTTTT
TRBJ1-1,16,-,-,TRBV4-1,CASSQVRESMNTEAFF,TGCGCCAGCAGCCAAGTACGGGAATCTATGAACACTGAAGCTTTCTTT
TRBJ2-7,13,-,-,TRBV2,CASSDWTAYEQYF,TGTGCCAGCAGTGACTGGACAGCCTACGAGCAGTACTTC
TRBJ1-4,16,-,TRBD1,TRBV27,CASSLSPGTGVEKLFF,TGTGCCAGCAGTTTAAGCCCCGGGACAGGGGTTGAAAAACTGTTTTTT
TRBJ1-5,15,-,TRBD1,TRBV6-1,CASSEDRGGYQPQHF,TGTGCCAGCAGTGAGGACAGGGGAGGGTATCAGCCCCAGCATTTT
TRBJ1-4,16,-,-,TRBV23-1,CASSQLSPPRNEKLFF,TGCGCCAGCAGTCAATTATCGCCACCGCGGAACGAAAAACTGTTTTTT
TRBJ1-2,15,-,TRBD1,TRBV5-1,CASSLSGDRSYGYTF,TGCGCCAGCAGCTTGAGCGGGGACAGGTCCTATGGCTACACCTTC
TRBJ2-7,14,-,-,TRBV19,CASSITGDPYEQYF,TGTGCCAGTAGTATCACAGGCGATCCCTACGAGCAGTACTTC
TRBJ2-1,14,few,-,TRBV7-8,CASSPLEAYNEQFF,TGTGCCAGCAGTCCACTCGAGGCCTACAATGAGCAGTTCTTC
TRBJ1-1,13,few,-,TRBV7-9,CASSFTENTEAFF,TGTGCCAGCAGCTTCACAGAGAACACTGAAGCTTTCTTT
TRBJ2-2,11,-,-,TRBV20-1,CSESGTGELFF,TGCAGTGAATCCGGGACCGGGGAGCTGTTTTTT
TRBJ1-5,17,-,-,TRBV10-3,CAISEGLAARSNQPQHF,TGTGCCATCAGTGAGGGACTAGCTGCGAGAAGCAATCAGCCCCAGCATTTT
TRBJ1-2,15,-,TRBD1,TRBV7-9,CASSSGTASNYGYTF,TGTGCCAGCAGCTCAGGGACAGCGTCTAACTATGGCTACACCTTC
TRBJ1-1,13,few,TRBD1,TRBV7-8,CASSTKGGAGAFF,TGTGCCAGCAGCACTAAAGGGGGCGCGGGGGCTTTCTTT
TRBJ1-4,16,-,TRBD1,TRBV7-7,CASSSTTGWINEKLFF,TGTGCTAGCAGCTCGACGACAGGGTGGATTAATGAAAAACTGTTTTTT
TRBJ2-5,14,once,TRBD1,TRBV2,CASVKTGVGETQYF,TGTGCCAGCGTAAAGACAGGGGTGGGAGAGACCCAGTACTTC
TRBJ1-3,15,-,TRBD1,TRBV10-3,CAITTTGTDGNTIYF,TGTGCCATCACCACCACGGGGACAGATGGAAACACCATATATTTT
TRBJ1-6,13,-,-,TRBV18,CASSPGGNSPLHF,TGTGCCAGCTCACCAGGGGGGAATTCACCCCTCCACTTT
TRBJ2-2,14,-,-,TRBV6-1,CASKVPAGTGELFF,TGTGCCAGCAAAGTCCCAGCAGGGACCGGGGAGCTGTTTTTT
TRBJ1-5,15,-,-,TRBV7-2,CASSLVGQGYQPQHF,TGTGCCAGCAGCTTAGTGGGTCAGGGCTATCAGCCCCAGCATTTT
TRBJ2-1,13,-,-,TRBV27,CASSPSQAVEQFF,TGTGCCAGCAGTCCCAGCCAGGCCGTTGAGCAGTTCTTC
TRBJ2-4,17,-,TRBD2,TRBV5-6,CASSLAVASGAKNIQYF,TGTGCCAGCAGCTTGGCCGTGGCTAGCGGGGCCAAAAACATTCAGTACTTC
TRBJ2-3,14,once,-,TRBV19,CASSIQATTDTQYF,TGTGCCAGTAGTATACAGGCCACCACAGATACGCAGTATTTT
TRBJ2-1,13,-,TRBD2,TRBV7-7,CASSLDLAGGIVF,TGTGCTAGCAGCTTAGATTTAGCGGGGGGAATTGTCTTC
TRBJ2-2,13,-,-,TRBV7-9,CASSPGPTGELFF,TGTGCCAGCAGCCCAGGGCCCACCGGGGAGCTGTTTTTT
TRBJ1-2,16,-,TRBD1,TRBV5-1,CASSLVVGQGAKGYTF,TGCGCCAGCAGCTTGGTCGTAGGGCAGGGGGCAAAGGGCTACACCTTC
TRBJ1-4,15,-,TRBD1,TRBV7-9,CASSPRQGVNEKLFF,TGTGCCAGCAGTCCCCGACAGGGTGTAAATGAAAAACTGTTTTTT
TRBJ2-2,18,-,-,TRBV7-8,CASSLAAGPHPHTGELFF,TGTGCCAGCAGCTTAGCTGCAGGGCCGCATCCCCACACCGGGGAGCTGTTTTTT
TRBJ2-3,15,-,TRBD2,TRBV9,CASSWTSGHTDTQYF,TGTGCCAGCAGCTGGACTAGCGGACACACAGATACGCAGTATTTT
TRBJ2-3,15,-,-,TRBV2,CASSEGQGLTDTQYF,TGTGCCAGCAGTGAAGGGCAGGGACTCACAGATACGCAGTATTTT
TRBJ1-1,15,-,TRBD1,TRBV19,CASSIGTGVNTEAFF,TGTGCCAGTAGTATCGGCACAGGGGTCAACACTGAAGCTTTCTTT
TRBJ1-2,13,-,TRBD1,TRBV11-2,CASGGQINYGYTF,TGTGCCAGCGGGGGACAGATTAACTATGGCTACACCTTC
TRBJ1-1,13,-,-,TRBV11-3,CASSSGSNTEAFF,TGTGCCAGCAGCTCGGGATCGAACACTGAAGCTTTCTTT
TRBJ1-1,14,-,-,TRBV27,CASSIQPGQLEAFF,TGTGCCAGCAGTATACAACCTGGACAGTTAGAAGCTTTCTTT
TRBJ2-5,13,-,TRBD1,TRBV2,CASSRDSLKTQYF,TGTGCCAGCAGTAGGGACAGCCTGAAGACCCAGTACTTC
TRBJ1-1,13,-,TRBD1,TRBV7-6,CASSRRGQSEAFF,TGTGCCAGCAGCCGCAGGGGGCAATCTGAAGCTTTCTTT
TRBJ2-2,15,-,TRBD1,TRBV5-1,CASSILGQDTGELFF,TGCGCCAGCAGCATACTCGGACAGGACACCGGGGAGCTGTTTTTT
TRBJ1-1,14,-,-,TRBV7-6,CASSIQMRNTEAFF,TGTGCCAGCAGCATACAGATGCGGAACACTGAAGCTTTCTTT
TRBJ1-2,18,few,-,TRBV14,CASSQAPSGGGNNYGYTF,TGTGCCAGCAGCCAAGCCCCTAGCGGGGGCGGGAATAACTATGGCTACACCTTC
TRBJ1-5,14,-,-,TRBV19,CASSIVPGDQPQHF,TGTGCCAGTAGTATAGTTCCCGGAGATCAGCCCCAGCATTTT
TRBJ2-1,16,-,-,TRBV27,CASSAVPGASTGEQFF,TGTGCCAGCAGTGCCGTACCAGGGGCCTCAACCGGTGAGCAGTTCTTC
TRBJ2-5,15,-,-,TRBV9,CASSVSFARQETQYF,TGTGCCAGCAGCGTTAGTTTCGCAAGACAAGAGACCCAGTACTTC
TRBJ2-5,14,-,TRBD1,TRBV2,CASSGGQGIGTQYF,TGTGCCAGCAGTGGGGGACAGGGAATAGGGACCCAGTACTTC
TRBJ2-7,14,-,-,TRBV19,CASSTDWGHDEQYF,TGTGCCAGTAGTACCGACTGGGGGCACGACGAGCAGTACTTC
TRBJ1-2,14,-,TRBD1,TRBV4-1,CASNRDSMAYGYTF,TGCGCCAGCAATAGGGACAGTATGGCCTATGGCTACACCTTC
TRBJ1-1,15,-,-,TRBV19,CASTPTSVPNTEAFF,TGTGCCAGTACCCCGACTTCCGTCCCGAACACTGAAGCTTTCTTT
TRBJ2-5,15,-,TRBD2,TRBV18,CASSPLAGGQETQYF,TGTGCCAGCTCACCTCTAGCGGGGGGACAAGAGACCCAGTACTTC
TRBJ1-6,15,-,TRBD1,TRBV4-3,CASSPLAGGNSPLHF,TGCGCCAGCAGTCCCTTGGCAGGGGGCAATTCACCCCTCCACTTT
TRBJ2-2,15,-,-,TRBV5-1,CASSLDSLATGELFF,TGCGCCAGCAGCTTGGATTCCCTGGCAACCGGGGAGCTGTTTTTT
TRBJ2-1,14,-,-,TRBV5-1,CACRSQGFTNEQFF,TGCGCCTGCCGGAGCCAGGGTTTTACCAATGAGCAGTTCTTC
TRBJ1-3,13,-,TRBD1,TRBV18,CASSPGQGNTIYF,TGTGCCAGCTCACCCGGACAGGGGAACACCATATATTTT
TRBJ1-6,16,-,-,TRBV19,CASSIDREDDNSPLHF,TGTGCCAGTAGTATAGATCGGGAGGACGATAATTCACCCCTCCACTTT
TRBJ2-3,14,once,-,TRBV7-9,CASSLTSGADTQYF,TGTGCCAGCAGCTTAACGTCAGGGGCAGATACGCAGTATTTT
TRBJ2-2,15,-,TRBD1,TRBV5-6,CASSTGTGVAGELFF,TGTGCCAGCAGCACCGGGACAGGGGTTGCCGGGGAGCTGTTTTTT
TRBJ2-3,14,-,-,TRBV7-2,CASSFYWGPDTQYF,TGTGCCAGCAGCTTCTACTGGGGCCCAGATACGCAGTATTTT
TRBJ1-5,14,-,-,TRBV4-1,CASSQDEGGQPQHF,TGCGCCAGCAGCCAAGACGAGGGCGGTCAGCCCCAGCATTTT
TRBJ1-1,15,few,-,TRBV25-1,CASSSMVQGLTEAFF,TGTGCCAGCTCATCTATGGTACAGGGTTTGACTGAAGCTTTCTTT
TRBJ1-5,14,-,-,TRBV18,CASSPRQGREPQHF,TGTGCCAGCTCACCCCGGCAGGGGAGGGAGCCCCAGCATTTT
TRBJ2-1,14,-,TRBD2,TRBV30,CAWRTAGGRGEQFF,TGTGCCTGGAGAACAGCGGGGGGCCGGGGTGAGCAGTTCTTC
TRBJ2-7,16,-,TRBD2,TRBV6-6,CASSKTSGGGSYEQYF,TGTGCCAGCAGTAAAACTAGCGGGGGCGGCTCCTACGAGCAGTACTTC